A selection of T cell receptor beta chains follows, all from one sample in a study of vaccination and CD4 T cells after COVID-19. These receptors lack a known antigen. TCRdb reprocessed the PCR reads with MiXCR, giving one entry per CDR3 protein. The table includes about 20,000 distinct CDR3 sequences, roughly two fifths detected once. Sample: CD4+ T cells from blood, cultured in vitro. The origin of the receptors is a human donor who had recovered from COVID-19. The CDR3 runs from the conserved cysteine through the conserved F or W. The order of the fields is V gene, clone size, J gene, CDR3 protein. Rows may omit the clone size; those that give it use once, few, many or a size class.

v_call: TRBV7-2; clone_size: -; j_call: TRBJ1-1; cdr3_aa: CASSLTGNTEAFF
v_call: TRBV7-9; clone_size: -; j_call: TRBJ2-5; cdr3_aa: CASSLALGSSRETQYF
v_call: TRBV28; clone_size: -; j_call: TRBJ2-7; cdr3_aa: CASSPGQTGYEQYF
v_call: TRBV24-1; clone_size: -; j_call: TRBJ2-5; cdr3_aa: CATSDLPGVGQETQYF
v_call: TRBV20-1; clone_size: -; j_call: TRBJ2-3; cdr3_aa: CSARLSSGRDTQYF
v_call: TRBV6-1; clone_size: -; j_call: TRBJ1-5; cdr3_aa: CASSLGQANNQPQHF
v_call: TRBV2; clone_size: few; j_call: TRBJ1-2; cdr3_aa: CASTGHGEGYGYTF
v_call: TRBV5-1; clone_size: -; j_call: TRBJ1-1; cdr3_aa: CASSPRSENTEAFF
v_call: TRBV10-1; clone_size: -; j_call: TRBJ1-1; cdr3_aa: CASNLGTEEAFF
v_call: TRBV6-1; clone_size: few; j_call: TRBJ1-6; cdr3_aa: CASIFDLSSYNSPLHF
v_call: TRBV6-5; clone_size: few; j_call: TRBJ2-7; cdr3_aa: CASSYRGPLPYEQYF
v_call: TRBV19; clone_size: few; j_call: TRBJ1-1; cdr3_aa: CASSLDGGNTEAFF
v_call: TRBV4-3; clone_size: -; j_call: TRBJ2-1; cdr3_aa: CASSQDVKFQEQFF
v_call: TRBV7-3; clone_size: -; j_call: TRBJ2-4; cdr3_aa: CASSLEGGTGIQYF
v_call: TRBV19; clone_size: -; j_call: TRBJ2-3; cdr3_aa: CASSMSVGQLGYTDTQYF
v_call: TRBV20-1; clone_size: few; j_call: TRBJ2-2; cdr3_aa: CSAPLTSQSTGELFF
v_call: TRBV28; clone_size: -; j_call: TRBJ1-1; cdr3_aa: CASSEMTGWIEAFF
v_call: TRBV7-2; clone_size: medium-sized; j_call: TRBJ1-5; cdr3_aa: CASSSRGNQPQHF
v_call: TRBV6-2/TRBV6-3; clone_size: -; j_call: TRBJ1-2; cdr3_aa: CASSYGGNYGYTF
v_call: TRBV5-8; clone_size: few; j_call: TRBJ1-5; cdr3_aa: CASSSGQGRVGNQPQHF
v_call: TRBV28; clone_size: -; j_call: TRBJ2-5; cdr3_aa: CASSGDWGWGQYF
v_call: TRBV4-1; clone_size: -; j_call: TRBJ1-2; cdr3_aa: CASSHILTEQGANYGYTF
v_call: TRBV28; clone_size: -; j_call: TRBJ2-2; cdr3_aa: CASTTAGRNTGELFF
v_call: TRBV19; clone_size: -; j_call: TRBJ1-2; cdr3_aa: CASRAANYGYTF
v_call: TRBV5-1; clone_size: few; j_call: TRBJ2-5; cdr3_aa: CASSLMGDQETQYF
v_call: TRBV7-3; clone_size: few; j_call: TRBJ1-1; cdr3_aa: CASSRRINTEAFF
v_call: TRBV11-3; clone_size: -; j_call: TRBJ2-5; cdr3_aa: CASSRRRLGQGTMETQYF
v_call: TRBV1; clone_size: few; j_call: TRBJ2-5; cdr3_aa: CTSSLFPGQGSQETQYF
v_call: TRBV15; clone_size: few; j_call: TRBJ2-2; cdr3_aa: CATSRGGTANTGELFF
v_call: TRBV20-1; clone_size: -; j_call: TRBJ1-5; cdr3_aa: CSAHQPQHF
v_call: TRBV20-1; clone_size: -; j_call: TRBJ2-2; cdr3_aa: CSASDLGNTGELFF
v_call: TRBV20-1; clone_size: -; j_call: TRBJ2-1; cdr3_aa: CSARALAGGYNEQFF
v_call: TRBV11-3; clone_size: -; j_call: TRBJ2-3; cdr3_aa: CAGSLEVYAQYF